These T cell receptor beta chains were read from a single sample in a study of T cells in Graves' hyperthyroidism and ophthalmopathy. MiXCR, applied by TCRdb to the multiplex PCR reads, yields one record per CDR3 protein. This repertoire shows around 690,000 distinct CDR3 sequences, 17% found once; its top ten account for around 15%. Specimen: blood. The receptors come from a middle-aged man with Graves' hyperthyroidism. Each CDR3 is given with its conserved first and last residue. The order of the fields is D gene, clone size, J gene, V gene, CDR3 protein, CDR3 DNA. A D gene is named only where the DNA matches it firmly. Only some rows state a clone size, as once, few, many or a class for expanded clones.

TRBD1	.	TRBJ2-3	TRBV29-1	CSVKDRSSTDTQYF	TGCAGCGTCAAGGACAGGTCTAGCACAGATACGCAGTATTTT
.	.	TRBJ2-3	TRBV12-3/TRBV12-4	CASSSPDGDTQYF	TGTGCCAGCAGCTCGCCCGACGGGGATACGCAGTATTTT
.	many	TRBJ1-2	TRBV30	CAWSEGGNYGYTF	TGTGCCTGGAGTGAGGGTGGTAACTATGGCTACACCTTC
.	many	TRBJ2-7	TRBV28	CASRWDGSYEQYF	TGTGCCAGCAGGTGGGACGGCTCCTACGAGCAGTACTTC
.	many	TRBJ2-1	TRBV28	CASSFPLSRGYSYNEQFF	TGTGCCAGCAGTTTCCCCTTGTCCAGGGGATATTCCTACAATGAGCAGTTCTTC
.	.	TRBJ2-7	TRBV27	CASSLLNGPLEGEQYF	TGTGCCAGCAGTTTGCTTAACGGACCCCTGGAGGGAGAGCAGTACTTC
TRBD2	many	TRBJ2-5	TRBV27	CASSGVASGRGETQYF	TGTGCCAGCAGTGGAGTGGCTAGCGGGAGGGGAGAGACCCAGTACTTC
TRBD2	.	TRBJ2-1	TRBV20-1	CSALAGRDEQFF	TGCAGTGCACTGGCGGGGAGGGATGAGCAGTTCTTC
TRBD1	.	TRBJ1-3	TRBV6-6	CASSYGTGRNTIYF	TGTGCCAGCAGTTACGGGACAGGGAGAAACACCATATATTTT
.	many	TRBJ2-3	TRBV28	CASTRGGGIRSDTQYF	TGTGCCAGCACAAGAGGGGGCGGGATCCGATCAGATACGCAGTATTTT
TRBD2	.	TRBJ2-7	TRBV5-1	CASSLFRASGSYEQYF	TGCGCCAGCAGCTTGTTTCGGGCTAGCGGTTCCTACGAGCAGTACTTC
.	.	TRBJ2-3	TRBV24-1	CATSDPVGGAYTDTQYF	TGTGCCACCAGTGATCCCGTGGGAGGTGCCTACACAGATACGCAGTATTTT
TRBD1	few	TRBJ2-3	TRBV25-1	CASSPRTGGLADTQYF	TGTGCCAGCAGTCCCCGAACAGGGGGCCTGGCAGATACGCAGTATTTT
.	many	TRBJ2-3	TRBV11-2	CASSTNRGLDTQYF	TGTGCCAGCAGCACCAACCGGGGTCTAGATACGCAGTATTTT
.	.	TRBJ1-4	TRBV30	CAWSFATNEKLFF	TGTGCCTGGAGTTTTGCAACTAATGAAAAACTGTTTTTT
.	once	TRBJ2-4	TRBV6-5	CASSYEINIQYF	TGTGCCAGCAGTTACGAGATAAACATTCAGTACTTC
.	.	TRBJ2-6	TRBV19	CASTPQASGANVLTF	TGTGCCAGTACCCCCCAAGCCTCTGGGGCCAACGTCCTGACTTTC
.	.	TRBJ2-1	TRBV10-3	CAIQGDPYNEQFF	TGTGCCATCCAGGGCGACCCCTACAATGAGCAGTTCTTC
TRBD1	many	TRBJ1-6	TRBV3-1	CASSQEGTGGNSPLHF	TGTGCCAGCAGCCAAGAGGGAACAGGGGGCAATTCACCCCTCCACTTT
.	few	TRBJ2-1	TRBV30	CAQGGSSYNEQFF	TGTGCCCAAGGTGGCAGCTCCTACAATGAGCAGTTCTTC
.	many	TRBJ1-4	TRBV28	CASSPQTLEKLFF	TGTGCCAGCAGTCCCCAAACACTGGAAAAACTGTTTTTT
.	.	TRBJ2-6	TRBV6-2/TRBV6-3	CATNPNAGANVLTF	TGTGCCACCAATCCTAATGCTGGGGCCAACGTCCTGACTTTC
TRBD2	few	TRBJ2-7	TRBV18	CASSISGRGNEQYF	TGTGCCAGCTCAATCAGCGGGAGAGGTAACGAGCAGTACTTC
.	few	TRBJ1-5	TRBV6-1	CAGGLGNQPQHF	TGTGCCGGTGGTCTGGGGAATCAGCCCCAGCATTTT
TRBD2	many	TRBJ2-1	TRBV27	CASTQLAGLNEQFF	TGTGCCAGCACCCAACTAGCGGGTCTGAATGAGCAGTTCTTC
TRBD1	many	TRBJ2-7	TRBV11-1	CASSLSSGQGAYEQYF	TGTGCCAGCAGCTTAAGTTCGGGACAGGGGGCCTACGAGCAGTACTTC
.	many	TRBJ2-3	TRBV20-1	CSAGAEASTDTQYF	TGCAGTGCCGGAGCGGAAGCTAGCACAGATACGCAGTATTTT